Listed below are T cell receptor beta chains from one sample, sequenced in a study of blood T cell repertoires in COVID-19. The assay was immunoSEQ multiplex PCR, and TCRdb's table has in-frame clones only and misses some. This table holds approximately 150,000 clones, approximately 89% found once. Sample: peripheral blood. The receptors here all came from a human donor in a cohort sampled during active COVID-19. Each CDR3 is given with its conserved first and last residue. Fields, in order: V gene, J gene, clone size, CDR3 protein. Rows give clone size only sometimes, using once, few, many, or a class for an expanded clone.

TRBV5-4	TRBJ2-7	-	CASSLSRPGGIYEQYF
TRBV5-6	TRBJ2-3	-	CASSDTRKTDTQYF
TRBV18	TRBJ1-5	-	CASSPRGGNQPQHF
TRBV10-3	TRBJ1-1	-	CAISAGGPMNTEAFF
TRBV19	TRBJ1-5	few	CASGGETSNQPQHF
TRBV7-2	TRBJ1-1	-	CASSPDRMNTEAFF
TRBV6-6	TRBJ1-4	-	CASRPPGEGKEKLFF
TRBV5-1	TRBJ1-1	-	CASSLGGRGAFF
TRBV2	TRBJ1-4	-	CASSEAGGTEKLFF
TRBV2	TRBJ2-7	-	CASSETPPAEYEQYF
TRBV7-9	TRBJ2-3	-	CASSFLRDTQYF
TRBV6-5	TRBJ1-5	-	CASPPQGASQPQHF
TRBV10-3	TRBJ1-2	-	CAIGPERVNYGYTF
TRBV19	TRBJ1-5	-	CASSFGTAVSLGFQPQHF
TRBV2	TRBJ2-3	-	CASSLSLTSTDTQYF
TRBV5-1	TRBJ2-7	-	CASSLEGAYEQYF
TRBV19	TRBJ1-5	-	CASSTGGYRDREQPQHF
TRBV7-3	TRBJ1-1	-	CASSFVQGTEAFF
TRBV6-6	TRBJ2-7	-	CASNSQAYEQYF
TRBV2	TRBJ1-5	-	CASSPGQPNQPQHF
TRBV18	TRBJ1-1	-	CASTRGQGLGMNTEAFF
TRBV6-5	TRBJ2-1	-	CASSYSGTGTYNEQFF
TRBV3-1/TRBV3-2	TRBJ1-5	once	CASSIRTGIGSQPQHF
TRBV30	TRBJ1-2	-	CAWSPTRANGYTF
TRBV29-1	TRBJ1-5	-	CSVGGGGNQPQHF
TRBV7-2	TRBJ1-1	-	CASSSDRDTEAFF
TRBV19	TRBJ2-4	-	CASSIDHLIAKNIQYF
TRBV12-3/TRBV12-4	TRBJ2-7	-	CASSLGSFYEQYF
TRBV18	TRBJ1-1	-	CASSPFTDQAAEAFF
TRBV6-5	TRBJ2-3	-	CASSRETNTQYF
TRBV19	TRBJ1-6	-	CASRGDRGLVSPLHF
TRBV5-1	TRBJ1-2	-	CASRYDRSGYTF
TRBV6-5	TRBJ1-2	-	CASSYSGATANYGYTF
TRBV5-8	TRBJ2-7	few	CASSLTDFYEQYF
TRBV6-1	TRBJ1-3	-	CASSESGGPGNTIYF
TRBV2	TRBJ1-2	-	CASSESGQAYGYTF
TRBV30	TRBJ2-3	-	CAWTDGLAGGPDTQYF
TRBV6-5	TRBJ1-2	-	CASRPSGLDYGYTF